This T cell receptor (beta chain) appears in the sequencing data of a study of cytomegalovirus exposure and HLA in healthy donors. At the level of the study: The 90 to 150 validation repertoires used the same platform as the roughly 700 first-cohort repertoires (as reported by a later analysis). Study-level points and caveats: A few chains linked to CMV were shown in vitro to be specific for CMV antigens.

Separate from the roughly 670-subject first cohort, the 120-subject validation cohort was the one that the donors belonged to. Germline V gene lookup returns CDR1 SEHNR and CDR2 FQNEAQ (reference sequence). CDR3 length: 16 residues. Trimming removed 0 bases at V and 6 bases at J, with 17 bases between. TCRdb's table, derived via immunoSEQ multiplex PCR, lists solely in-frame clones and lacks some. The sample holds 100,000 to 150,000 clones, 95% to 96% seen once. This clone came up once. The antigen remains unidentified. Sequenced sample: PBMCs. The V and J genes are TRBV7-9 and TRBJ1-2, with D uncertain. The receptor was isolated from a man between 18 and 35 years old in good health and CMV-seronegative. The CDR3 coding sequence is TGTGCCAGCAGCTTAGCCGGAGGAGGCCAGAGGGATGGCTACACCTTC. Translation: CASSLAGGGQRDGYTF. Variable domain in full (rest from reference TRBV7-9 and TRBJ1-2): DTGVSQNPRHKITKRGQNVTFRCDPISEHNRLYWYRQTLGQGPEFLTYFQNEAQLEKSRLLSDRFSAERPKGSFSTLEIQRTEQGDSAMYLCASSLAGGGQRDGYTFGSGTRLTVV.